Following are 11 T cell receptor beta chains from one sample sequenced in a study of blood T cell repertoires in COVID-19. Assay: immunoSEQ multiplex PCR; the TCRdb copy retains only in-frame clones and omits some. The sample shows more than 90,000 clones, roughly 90% of them seen only once. Input material: peripheral blood. The receptor set was obtained from a human donor in a cohort sampled during active COVID-19.

The chain combines TRBV7-2 with TRBJ2-7; TRBD1 matches at 9 bases. J gave up 6 bases and V 5 bases, and 8 bases lay outside the gene matches. The germline V gene has CDR1 SGHTA and CDR2 FQGNSA. This CDR3 is 14 amino acids long. CDR3 coding DNA: TGTGCCAGCAGCGCGAGGACAGGGGTGGCCGAGCAGTACTTC. Encoded protein: CASSARTGVAEQYF.

The chain has TRBV7-7 and TRBJ2-7, with 13 bases fitting TRBD2. V was pared by 6 bases and J by 1 base, with 3 bases of the junction left unmatched. The germline CDR1 and CDR2 sequences are SSHAT and FNYEAQ (reference sequence). This CDR3 has 15 residues. CDR3 DNA sequence: TGTGCCAGCAGTCCGGGACTAGCGGGATCCTACGAGCAGTACTTC. It translates to CASSPGLAGSYEQYF.

In this sample, this clone turned up a few times. V gene TRBV4-1 combines with J gene TRBJ2-7, with 8 positions matching TRBD1. This CDR3 comprises 14 residues. Germline V gene lookup returns CDR1 MGHRA and CDR2 YSYEKL. V dropped 3 bases and J dropped 1; count of bases not matched to a gene: 2. The CDR3 reads CASSHRDRSYEQYF. The CDR3 nucleotides are TGCGCCAGCAGCCACCGGGACAGGTCCTACGAGCAGTACTTC.

This chain links TRBV28 with TRBJ1-2; weak D call: TRBD1 (5 bases). The CDR3 consists of 16 residues. Germline CDR1 MDHEN, CDR2 SYDVKM. V was shortened by 6 bases and J by 0 bases, with 17 bases between the two germline ends. The CDR3 loop reads CASSPPGASSNYGYTF. CDR3 nucleotides: TGTGCCAGCAGCCCCCCTGGGGCATCCTCTAACTATGGCTACACCTTC.

The chain employs TRBV9 and TRBJ2-2, with 12 bases lining up with TRBD1. The germline V gene encodes CDR1 SGDLS and CDR2 YYNGEE. With V trimmed by 0 bases and J by 6 bases, 9 bases remained unmatched. This CDR3 region has 18 residues. CDR3 loop: CASSVAPGTGGASGELFF. The CDR3 coding sequence is TGTGCCAGCAGCGTAGCTCCGGGGACAGGGGGCGCGTCCGGGGAGCTGTTTTTT.

The chain recombines TRBV6-5 with TRBJ1-5; TRBD1 aligns across 7 bases. The CDR3 runs 14 residues. The J segment lost 4 bases and the V segment lost 4 bases, leaving 4 bases of the junction unmatched. Germline V lookup: CDR1 MNHEY, CDR2 SVGAGI. The CDR3 DNA is TGTGCCAGCAGTTCCGGGACAGTTAATCAGCCCCAGCATTTT. It specifies CASSSGTVNQPQHF.

Written as DNA, the CDR3 is TGTGCCAGCAGTCGGGACAGAAGGAACACTGAAGCTTTCTTT. Protein product: CASSRDRRNTEAFF. V usage is TRBV6-5 and J usage is TRBJ1-1, with 7 positions matching TRBD1. The CDR3 spans 14 residues. The ends lost 5 bases at V and 1 base at J; junction bases unmatched: 4. Per the germline V gene, CDR1 is MNHEY and CDR2 is SVGAGI.

The CDR3 DNA is TGTGCCAGCTCACCACCGGGACAGGGACGTTCACCCCTCCACTTT. Its protein product is CASSPPGQGRSPLHF. The rearrangement links TRBV18 to TRBJ1-6, with 9 positions matching TRBD1. V was clipped by 0 bases and J by 9 bases; unmatched bases: 3. CDR1 is KGHSH, CDR2 LQKENI, per germline. CDR3 length: 15 amino acids.

The chain links TRBV7-9 to TRBJ1-1; 7 nucleotides line up with TRBD1. Per the germline V gene, CDR1 is SEHNR and CDR2 is FQNEAQ (reference sequence). Germline trimming cut 5 bases from V and 10 bases from J; bases unmatched to any gene: 7. CDR3 length: 12 residues. The CDR3 DNA reads as TGTGCCAGCAGCAGACAGGGTATCGGAGCTTTCTTT. Its translation: CASSRQGIGAFF.

This clone appeared a few times. This chain joins TRBV9 and TRBJ2-2, with 7 bases lining up with TRBD2. The germline CDR1 and CDR2 sequences are SGDLS and YYNGEE. Unmatched junction bases numbered 8, after V lost 4 bases and J lost 2 bases. The CDR3 runs 16 residues. The CDR3 DNA follows: TGTGCCAGCAGCCAGAGAGGCGGGGGAAACACCGGGGAGCTGTTTTTT. Its translation: CASSQRGGGNTGELFF.

The chain uses TRBV19 and TRBJ1-2; 10 bases line up with TRBD1. V was pared by 4 bases and J by 8 bases, with 16 bases of the junction left unmatched. In germline, CDR1 is LNHDA, CDR2 SQIVND (reference sequence). CDR3 length: 17 amino acids. CDR3: CASSTYGGQGNGGGYTF. DNA for the CDR3: TGTGCCAGTAGTACCTACGGGGGACAGGGGAACGGCGGGGGCTACACCTTC.